This TCR beta chain was identified during a study of cytomegalovirus exposure and HLA in healthy donors. 13 Jbeta primers and 60 Vbeta primers were used for the PCR. Sequencing was performed with immunoSEQ multiplex PCR; in TCRdb, only in-frame clones are kept and a portion is missing. Of 110,000 to 150,000 clones in the sample, approximately 72% are singletons; the top ten hold roughly 2%. Study observations and caveats: A later analysis reportedly found that, within productive TCRs, an Asian-associated ancestry cluster had fewer N-insertions than the mean observed across the roughly 630 donors. Being indistinguishable, some V segments were excluded, TRBV6-2 and TRBV6-3 among them. In vitro, three CMV-associated chains proved specific for CMV antigens.

Points on this clone: Antigen: not known.

Germline lookup yields CDR1 MNHEY and CDR2 SMNVEV (reference sequence). This CDR3 has 14 residues. The V segment lost 0 bases and the J segment 13 bases; nucleotides outside the gene matches: 9. Material: PBMCs. V is TRBV27 and J is TRBJ2-1, with 7 bases aligning to TRBD1. This TCR was recovered from a man aged 40-55 years in good health and CMV-seronegative. CDR3 nucleotide sequence: TGTGCCAGCAGTTTATCCACGGGGACAGCAGGTCAGTTCTTC. This gives the protein CASSLSTGTAGQFF.